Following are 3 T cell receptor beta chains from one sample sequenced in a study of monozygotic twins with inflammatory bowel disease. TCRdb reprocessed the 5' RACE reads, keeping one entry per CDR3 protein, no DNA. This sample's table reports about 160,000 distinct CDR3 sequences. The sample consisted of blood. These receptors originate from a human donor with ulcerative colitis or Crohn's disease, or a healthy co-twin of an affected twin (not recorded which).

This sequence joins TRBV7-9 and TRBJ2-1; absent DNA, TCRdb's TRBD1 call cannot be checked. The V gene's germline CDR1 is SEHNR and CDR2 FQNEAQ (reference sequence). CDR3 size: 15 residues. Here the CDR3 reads CASSLETPPYNEQFF.

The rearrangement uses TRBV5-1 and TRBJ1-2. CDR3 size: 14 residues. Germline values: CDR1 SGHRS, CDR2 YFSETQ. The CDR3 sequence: CASSTTGTGYGYTF.

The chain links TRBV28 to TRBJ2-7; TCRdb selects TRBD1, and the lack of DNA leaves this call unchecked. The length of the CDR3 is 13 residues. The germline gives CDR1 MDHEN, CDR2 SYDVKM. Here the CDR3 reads CASSLSKTGEQYF.